The 23 T cell receptor beta chains below were found in one sample sequenced in a study of cytomegalovirus exposure and HLA in healthy donors. The PCR contained 60 Vbeta and 13 Jbeta primers. Sequencing was performed with immunoSEQ multiplex PCR; in TCRdb, only in-frame clones are kept and a portion is missing. This sample has about 160,000 clones, with 84% found just once. The sequenced material came from PBMCs. These receptors came from a man aged 30 to 39 in good health and CMV-seronegative.

The V call is TRBV18, the J call TRBJ2-2, with D perhaps matching TRBD2 (5 bases). V dropped 6 bases and J dropped 5 bases, with 10 bases sitting between them. CDR3 length: 13 amino acids. Germline CDR1 reads KGHSH; CDR2 reads LQKENI. The CDR3 region has the DNA TGTGCCAGCTCGAAGGAGCGGACCGGGGAGCTGTTTTTT. Protein product: CASSKERTGELFF.

This clone has only one observation. J is TRBJ2-7 and V is TRBV9; D is possibly TRBD2 (6 bases). The CDR3 is made up of 18 amino acids. Trimming left V 0 bases short and J 0 bases short, with 19 bases between. Germline CDR1 SGDLS, CDR2 YYNGEE. The CDR3 loop reads CASSVVLAGLHRSYEQYF. Here the CDR3 DNA reads TGTGCCAGCAGCGTAGTACTAGCCGGGTTACACCGCTCCTACGAGCAGTACTTC.

This clone was counted a few times. The rearrangement joins TRBV5-1 to TRBJ2-1; 7 positions agree with TRBD2. The germline CDR1 and CDR2 sequences are SGHRS and YFSETQ. The CDR3 loop spans 15 amino acids. After removal of 0 bases from V and 1 base from J, the junction contained 1 base not matched to a gene. In DNA form, the CDR3 reads TGCGCCAGCAGCTTGGATAGCGGGTCCTACAATGAGCAGTTCTTC. Translation gives CASSLDSGSYNEQFF.

This rearrangement joins TRBV7-6 to TRBJ1-6; 8 nucleotides match TRBD1. The germline gives CDR1 SGHVS, CDR2 FNYEAQ. Trimming cost V 1 base and J 5 bases; bases outside gene matches: 1. The CDR3 runs to 15 residues. The CDR3 DNA sequence: TGTGCCAGCAGCTTAGGGACAGGGAATAATTCACCCCTCCACTTT. Encoded protein: CASSLGTGNNSPLHF. The full variable domain, in which reference TRBV7-6 and TRBJ1-6 provide the parts outside the CDR3, is GAGVSQSPRYKVTKRGQDVALRCDPISGHVSLYWYRQALGQGPEFLTYFNYEAQQDKSGLPNDRFSAERPEGSISTLTIQRTEQRDSAMYRCASSLGTGNNSPLHFGNGTRLTVT.

V is TRBV6-4 and J is TRBJ1-6; tentative D call: TRBD1 (5 bases). Trimming cost V 5 bases and J 10 bases, with 18 bases left between them. Germline V gene sequence: CDR1 MRHNA, CDR2 SNTAGT. The CDR3 runs 15 residues. This chain's CDR3 is CASSTQFGARSPLHF. Here the CDR3 DNA reads TGTGCCAGCAGTACCCAATTTGGGGCTAGATCACCCCTCCACTTT.

The gene calls are TRBV10-2 and TRBJ2-5; D ambiguous. V lost 3 bases, J lost 2 bases, and 10 bases lay in between. The CDR3 has 14 amino acids. Germline CDR1 WSHSY, CDR2 SAAADI. The chain's CDR3 is CASSDTEIQETQYF. The CDR3 bases are TGCGCCAGCAGTGACACAGAGATACAAGAGACCCAGTACTTC.

This chain connects TRBV4-3 to TRBJ2-3; 14 bases align to TRBD2. Germline assignment: CDR1 LGHNA and CDR2 YSLEER. The CDR3 is made up of 19 amino acids. V trimming: 4 bases; J trimming: 3 bases; junction bases outside the gene matches: 12. Here the CDR3 reads CASSPSLPGTSGSTDTQYF. The DNA of the CDR3 is TGCGCCAGCAGCCCTAGCCTACCAGGGACTAGCGGGAGTACAGATACGCAGTATTTT.

This sequence joins TRBV7-9 and TRBJ2-2; TRBD2 might be the D (5 bases). The V gene's germline CDR1 is SEHNR and CDR2 FQNEAQ (reference sequence). This CDR3 region has 16 residues. Trimming took 4 bases from V and 2 from J, leaving 14 bases between them. CDR3 protein: CASSSVASANTGELFF. The CDR3 DNA is TGTGCCAGCAGCTCAGTAGCGAGTGCAAACACCGGGGAGCTGTTTTTT. Full variable domain (rest looked up from reference TRBV7-9 and TRBJ2-2): DTGVSQNPRHKITKRGQNVTFRCDPISEHNRLYWYRQTLGQGPEFLTYFQNEAQLEKSRLLSDRFSAERPKGSFSTLEIQRTEQGDSAMYLCASSSVASANTGELFFGEGSRLTVL.

V is TRBV19 and J is TRBJ2-7, with TRBD1 matching over 8 bases. Germline trimming cut 7 bases from V and 2 bases from J; bases unmatched to any gene: 16. The germline V gene encodes CDR1 LNHDA and CDR2 SQIVND (reference sequence). The CDR3 totals 17 residues. Here the CDR3 DNA reads TGTGCCAGTACCCAAAGTTTGGCGACAGGGGACGCCTACGAGCAGTACTTC. Translated: CASTQSLATGDAYEQYF.

This clone was observed a handful of times. The chain is built from TRBV25-1 and TRBJ1-1; D is perhaps TRBD1 (5 bases). CDR1 and CDR2 from the germline V gene are MGHDK and SYGVNS. This CDR3 contains 14 residues. V lost 11 bases and J 4 bases, leaving 20 bases between the germline ends. CDR3 in amino acids: CAPVPPLRGTEAFF. Here the CDR3 DNA reads TGTGCCCCAGTGCCCCCACTTAGGGGCACTGAAGCTTTCTTT. Complete variable domain (other parts from reference TRBV25-1 and TRBJ1-1): EADIYQTPRYLVIGTGKKITLECSQTMGHDKMYWYQQDPGMELHLIHYSYGVNSTEKGDLSSESTVSRIRTEHFPLTLESARPSHTSQYLCAPVPPLRGTEAFFGQGTRLTVV.

In DNA form, the CDR3 reads TGTGCCAGCAGCTCACCTTCCTTGGGCGCCGGGGAGCTGTTTTTT. Protein sequence: CASSSPSLGAGELFF. The chain carries TRBV27 and TRBJ2-2, with D hard to call. The V and J ends lost 6 bases and 6 bases respectively, with 17 bases between them. The germline gives CDR1 MNHEY, CDR2 SMNVEV (reference sequence). The CDR3 has 15 residues.

The chain recombines TRBV28 with TRBJ1-1; D unresolved. This CDR3 has 14 amino acids. V was trimmed by 4 bases and J by 1 base, leaving 10 bases between them. The germline V gene has CDR1 MDHEN and CDR2 SYDVKM. The CDR3 loop reads CASSSAGSNTEAFF. CDR3 nucleotide sequence: TGTGCCAGCAGTTCAGCGGGATCGAACACTGAAGCTTTCTTT.

The chain recombines TRBV11-2 with TRBJ2-2, with 14 bases that match TRBD2. The trim removed 5 bases at V and 7 bases at J, leaving 6 bases unmatched. There are 16 residues in the CDR3. CDR1 and CDR2 (germline): SGHAT, FQNNGV. The CDR3 region has the DNA TGTGCCAGCAGCCCGAGGACTAGCGGGAGGTTCGGGGAGCTGTTTTTT. Translating gives CASSPRTSGRFGELFF.

This sequence joins TRBV6-1 and TRBJ2-5; D remains ambiguous. V was cut by 7 bases and J by 2 bases, with 17 bases left in between. From germline, CDR1 is MNHNS and CDR2 SASEGT. This CDR3 spans 15 amino acids. DNA for the CDR3: TGTGCCAGCACGGCGGTGCAAAAAACGCAAGAGACCCAGTACTTC. This codes for CASTAVQKTQETQYF.

The J gene is TRBJ2-7, the V gene TRBV5-5, with TRBD2 matching over 8 bases. Losses at the gene ends were 0 bases for V and 2 bases for J; bases not matched to a gene: 4. This CDR3 is built from 15 residues. Looked up from germline, CDR1 is SGHKS and CDR2 is YYEKEE (reference sequence). CDR3 region: CASSLVAGGPYEQYF. As DNA, the CDR3 is TGTGCCAGCAGCTTGGTGGCGGGGGGTCCCTACGAGCAGTACTTC.

The chain uses TRBV28 and TRBJ2-7, with 12 nucleotides matching TRBD1. Germline CDR1 is MDHEN and CDR2 is SYDVKM. V lost 5 bases and J lost 5; bases outside the gene matches: 16. There are 18 residues in the CDR3. CDR3 coding DNA: TGTGCCAGCAGTAAGGCCGGGACAGGGGGCCGAGGGATTGACGAGCAGTACTTC. Encoded protein: CASSKAGTGGRGIDEQYF.

This chain joins TRBV4-1 and TRBJ2-7, with D perhaps matching TRBD1 (6 bases). V gave up 1 base and J gave up 0 bases, with 19 bases separating them. Germline V lookup: CDR1 MGHRA, CDR2 YSYEKL. This CDR3 has 18 amino acids. This chain's CDR3 is CASSQAEQKGHRSYEQYF. The CDR3 DNA follows: TGCGCCAGCAGCCAAGCCGAACAGAAGGGACACCGCTCCTACGAGCAGTACTTC.

This CDR3 is CASSLRPSGGPSTDTQYF. CDR3 nucleotides: TGCGCCAGCAGCTTGAGGCCTAGCGGGGGGCCTAGCACAGATACGCAGTATTTT. This sequence joins TRBV5-1 and TRBJ2-3; TRBD2 agrees at 11 bases. Germline V gene data show CDR1 as SGHRS and CDR2 as YFSETQ. This CDR3 contains 18 residues. V lost 1 base and J lost 0; bases outside the gene matches: 7.

This clone showed up just a few times. The chain couples TRBV29-1 to TRBJ2-7, with 7 bases lining up with TRBD1. The CDR3 covers 12 residues. Germline lookup yields CDR1 SQVTM and CDR2 ANQGSEA. The V and J ends lost 4 bases and 5 bases, in that order; junction bases with no gene match: 5. CDR3 in DNA: TGCAGCGTTGTCCAGGGGGTAAACGAGCAGTACTTC. Protein product: CSVVQGVNEQYF.

The chain couples TRBV5-8 to TRBJ2-1; 9 nucleotides line up with TRBD2. Germline loops: CDR1 SGHTS, CDR2 YDEGEE. The CDR3 has 18 amino acids. V shed 3 bases, J shed 0 bases, and the junction held 10 bases outside the gene matches. CDR3 sequence reads: CASSSSGLAYSSYNEQFF. The CDR3 DNA reads as TGTGCCAGCAGCTCGTCCGGACTAGCGTATAGCTCCTACAATGAGCAGTTCTTC. Using reference TRBV5-8 and TRBJ2-1 for the parts outside the CDR3, the full variable domain is EAGVTQSPTHLIKTRGQQATLRCSPISGHTSVYWYQQALGLGLQFLLWYDEGEERNRGNFPPRFSGRQFPNYSSELNVNALELEDSALYLCASSSSGLAYSSYNEQFFGPGTRLTVL.

CDR3 amino acids: CASSTIAPQETQYF. Here the CDR3 DNA reads TGTGCCAGCAGTACTATTGCCCCCCAAGAGACCCAGTACTTC. This chain links TRBV5-8 with TRBJ2-5; D call uncertain. CDR1 SGHTS and CDR2 YDEGEE come from the germline V gene. V gave up 5 bases and J gave up 1 base, with 12 bases separating them. This CDR3 has 14 amino acids.

V and J are TRBV7-6 and TRBJ1-4; no clear D gene. V shed 1 base and J shed 5 bases, with 8 bases lying between them. The germline gives CDR1 SGHVS, CDR2 FNYEAQ. The CDR3 consists of 14 residues. CDR3 protein: CASSLVPRNEKLFF. The DNA of the CDR3 is TGTGCCAGCAGCTTAGTCCCCCGGAATGAAAAACTGTTTTTT.

The gene calls are TRBV7-2 and TRBJ1-5; TRBD1 matches 8 bases. Germline CDR1 reads SGHTA; CDR2 reads FQGNSA. With V trimmed by 5 bases and J by 6 bases, 6 bases remained unmatched. The CDR3 is made up of 14 amino acids. In DNA form, the CDR3 reads TGTGCCAGCAGCCCCGACAGGGGTGGTCAGCCCCAGCATTTT. Its protein product is CASSPDRGGQPQHF.